This paragraph reports one T cell receptor beta chain. Original handling: Nucleated cell number was recorded as an estimate derived from reference gene primer amplification. Here immunoSEQ multiplex PCR was the method, and the copy in TCRdb shows in-frame clones only, minus some. V and J calls and clone size are as listed in that table; D and trimming were resolved from the DNA. The sample shows about 71,000 clones, 82% of them seen only once. The data were obtained in a study of blood T cell repertoires in COVID-19. The J segment lost 2 bases and the V segment lost 4 bases, leaving 8 bases of the junction unmatched. This CDR3 contains 15 residues. Germline V gene data show CDR1 as GTSNPN and CDR2 as SVGIG (reference sequence).

Sequenced: peripheral blood. This TCR derives from a woman aged 80 or older with acute or convalescent COVID-19. The V gene is TRBV30, the J gene TRBJ2-3; 8 bases match TRBD2. The CDR3 reads CAWTLAEGFTDTQYF. The CDR3 DNA sequence: TGTGCCTGGACACTAGCGGAGGGATTCACAGATACGCAGTATTTT.